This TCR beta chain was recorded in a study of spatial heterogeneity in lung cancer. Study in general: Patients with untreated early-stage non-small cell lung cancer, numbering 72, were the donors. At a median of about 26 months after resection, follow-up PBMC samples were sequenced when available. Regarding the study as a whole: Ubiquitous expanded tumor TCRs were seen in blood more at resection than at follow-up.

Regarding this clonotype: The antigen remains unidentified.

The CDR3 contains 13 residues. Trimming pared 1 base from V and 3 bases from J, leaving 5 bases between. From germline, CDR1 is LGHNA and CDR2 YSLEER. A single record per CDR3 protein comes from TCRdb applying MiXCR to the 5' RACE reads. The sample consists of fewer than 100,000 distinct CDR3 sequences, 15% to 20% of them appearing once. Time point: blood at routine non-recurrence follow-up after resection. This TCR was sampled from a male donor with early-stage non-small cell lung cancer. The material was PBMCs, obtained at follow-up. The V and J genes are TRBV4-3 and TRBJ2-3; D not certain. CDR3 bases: TGCGCCAGCAGCCAAGTCTGGACAGATACGCAGTATTTT. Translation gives CASSQVWTDTQYF.